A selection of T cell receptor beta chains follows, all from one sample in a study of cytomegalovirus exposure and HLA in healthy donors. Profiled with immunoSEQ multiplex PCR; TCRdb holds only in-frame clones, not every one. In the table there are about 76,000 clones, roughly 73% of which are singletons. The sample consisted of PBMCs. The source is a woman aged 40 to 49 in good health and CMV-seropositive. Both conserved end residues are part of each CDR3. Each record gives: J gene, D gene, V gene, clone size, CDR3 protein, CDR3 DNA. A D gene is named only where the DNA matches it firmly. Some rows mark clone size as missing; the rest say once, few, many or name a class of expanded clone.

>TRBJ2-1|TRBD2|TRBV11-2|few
CASSLEFASGYNEQFF
TGTGCCAGCAGCTTAGAGTTCGCTAGCGGCTACAATGAGCAGTTCTTC
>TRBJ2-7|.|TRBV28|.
CASSYRDHEQYF
TGTGCCAGCAGTTACAGGGATCACGAGCAGTACTTC
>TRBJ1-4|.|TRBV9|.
CASSVGGEREKLFF
TGTGCCAGCAGCGTAGGCGGGGAACGCGAAAAACTGTTTTTT
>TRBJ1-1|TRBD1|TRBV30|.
CAWSRGRTGGPEAFF
TGTGCCTGGAGTCGAGGTCGGACAGGGGGCCCTGAAGCTTTCTTT
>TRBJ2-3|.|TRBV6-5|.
CASSSPYRGDTQYF
TGTGCCAGCAGCAGCCCCTACCGGGGGGATACGCAGTATTTT
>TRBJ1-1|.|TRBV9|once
CASSVGEGVGTEAFF
TGTGCCAGCAGCGTAGGGGAGGGGGTGGGCACTGAAGCTTTCTTT
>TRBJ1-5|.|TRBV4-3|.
CASSQEAVNQPQHF
TGCGCCAGCAGCCAAGAGGCCGTCAATCAGCCCCAGCATTTT
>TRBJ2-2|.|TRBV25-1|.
CASSELGRGGELFF
TGTGCCAGCAGTGAATTGGGGCGGGGCGGGGAGCTGTTTTTT
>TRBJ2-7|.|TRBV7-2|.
CASSRGLSYEQYF
TGTGCCAGCAGCCGAGGGCTTTCCTACGAGCAGTACTTC
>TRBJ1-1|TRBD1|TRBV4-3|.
CASSLTTGAFTEAFF
TGCGCCAGCAGCCTAACGACAGGGGCGTTCACTGAAGCTTTCTTT
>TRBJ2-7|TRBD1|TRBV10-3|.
CAISESPGQNFYYEQYF
TGTGCCATCAGTGAATCTCCGGGACAGAATTTTTACTACGAGCAGTACTTC
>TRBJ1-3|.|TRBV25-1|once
CASIRQGTNTIYF
TGTGCCAGCATACGGCAGGGTACAAACACCATATATTTT
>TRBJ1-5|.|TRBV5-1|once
CASSEGSEQPQHF
TGCGCCAGCAGTGAGGGTTCCGAACAGCCCCAGCATTTT